This passage covers 32 T cell receptor beta chains from one sample sequenced in a study of blood T cell repertoires in COVID-19. TCRdb's copy holds only in-frame clones and misses some; the assay was immunoSEQ multiplex PCR. The sample has roughly 180,000 clones, approximately 89% seen once. Source material: peripheral blood. All receptors come from a woman younger than 45 with acute or convalescent COVID-19.

The chain carries TRBV18 and TRBJ1-1, with D unresolved. V was trimmed by 5 bases and J by 2 bases, leaving 9 bases between them. Germline CDR1 KGHSH, CDR2 LQKENI. The CDR3 is 13 residues long. The CDR3 coding sequence is TGTGCCAGCTCAGGGCAACACAACACTGAAGCTTTCTTT. Translated, it gives CASSGQHNTEAFF.

The chain links TRBV9 to TRBJ1-3; D is uncertain. Between the trimmed V and J ends, which lost 0 bases and 8 bases, there was a span of 9 bases. The CDR3 contains 13 residues. Per the germline V gene, CDR1 is SGDLS and CDR2 is YYNGEE. CDR3 bases: TGTGCCAGCAGCGTAGATAACCTAGACACCATATATTTT. Translated, it gives CASSVDNLDTIYF.

The J gene is TRBJ2-1, the V gene TRBV5-8; 9 bases line up with TRBD2. The J segment lost 10 bases and the V segment lost 2 bases, leaving 7 bases of the junction unmatched. This CDR3 region has 14 residues. Germline V CDR1 and CDR2: SGHTS, YDEGEE. The CDR3, as DNA: TGTGCCAGCAGCTTAGCGGGAGGATCGGGGGAGCAGTTCTTC. Its protein product is CASSLAGGSGEQFF.

Concerning this clone itself: The sample has other DNA sequences that encode this CDR3 too. This chain uses TRBV11-2 with TRBJ2-1, with 7 bases fitting TRBD2. The CDR3 loop spans 15 amino acids. CDR1 and CDR2 (germline): SGHAT, FQNNGV. The ends lost 0 bases at V and 2 bases at J; junction bases unmatched: 1. As DNA, the CDR3 is TGTGCCAGCAGCTTAGATCGGGGGGCCTACAATGAGCAGTTCTTC. This codes for CASSLDRGAYNEQFF.

This clone was observed once. J is TRBJ2-4 and V is TRBV6-5; the match to TRBD1 covers 8 bases. The V gene end was trimmed by 4 bases and the J gene end by 10 bases; junction bases not matched to a gene: 6. There are 13 residues in the CDR3. Germline CDR1 and CDR2: MNHEY and SVGAGI. CDR3 nucleotide sequence: TGTGCCAGCAGTTCGGGACAGGAGGGTATTCAGTACTTC. Its translation: CASSSGQEGIQYF.

The genes are TRBV27 and TRBJ2-1; D unresolved. Germline CDR1 is MNHEY and CDR2 is SMNVEV (reference sequence). V was trimmed by 5 bases and J by 8 bases, leaving 19 bases between them. This CDR3 region has 15 residues. CDR3 DNA: TGTGCCAGCAGTCCTCCGAGCTCTAAGGCGGATGAGCAGTTCTTC. Translation gives CASSPPSSKADEQFF.

V is TRBV18 and J is TRBJ2-3; D not certain. V lost 1 base and J lost 4, with 9 bases in between. Germline CDR1 reads KGHSH; CDR2 reads LQKENI. The CDR3 consists of 14 residues. The DNA for the CDR3 is TGTGCCAGCTCACCACTCATAGCAGCAGATACGCAGTATTTT. Its translation is CASSPLIAADTQYF.

This chain joins TRBV5-1 and TRBJ2-3; 10 bases map to TRBD2. This CDR3 is built from 14 residues. Looked up from germline, CDR1 is SGHRS and CDR2 is YFSETQ. Trimming cost V 6 bases and J 4 bases; bases outside gene matches: 5. CDR3 sequence: CASKASGRSDTQYF. The CDR3 DNA reads TGCGCCAGCAAGGCTAGCGGGAGATCAGATACGCAGTATTTT.

V gene TRBV6-1 combines with J gene TRBJ2-7; 8 bases align to TRBD1. The CDR3 covers 14 residues. Germline values: CDR1 MNHNS, CDR2 SASEGT. With V trimmed by 5 bases and J by 5 bases, 8 bases remained unmatched. CDR3 loop: CASSFGQGANEQYF. The CDR3 nucleotides are TGTGCCAGCAGTTTCGGGCAGGGGGCGAACGAGCAGTACTTC.

V and J are TRBV28 and TRBJ2-3; D might be TRBD1 (6 bases). Trimming removed 3 bases from V and 2 bases from J, with 15 bases in between. The CDR3 extends over 16 amino acids. Germline-derived CDR1 and CDR2 are MDHEN and SYDVKM. The DNA for the CDR3 is TGTGCCAGCAGTTTTTCCTGGGACAAACCCACAGATACGCAGTATTTT. It specifies CASSFSWDKPTDTQYF.

The chain combines TRBV28 with TRBJ2-3, with D tentatively TRBD2 (5 bases). V lost 4 bases to trimming and J lost 1 base, with 18 bases between them. Germline assignment: CDR1 MDHEN and CDR2 SYDVKM. CDR3 length equals 17 residues. CDR3 coding DNA: TGTGCCAGCAGTTCGCCAGGACTTGGACCCGGCACAGATACGCAGTATTTT. Its protein is CASSSPGLGPGTDTQYF.

The J gene is TRBJ2-3, the V gene TRBV14, with no clear D. Trimming removed 3 bases at V and 5 bases at J, with 9 bases between. This CDR3 has 13 residues. The germline V gene has CDR1 SGHDN and CDR2 FVKESK. CDR3 coding DNA: TGTGCCAGCAGCCAGCTCACTGGAGATACGCAGTATTTT. It codes for CASSQLTGDTQYF.

This chain links TRBV27 with TRBJ1-5; D possibly corresponds to TRBD1 (5 bases). Germline CDR1 reads MNHEY; CDR2 reads SMNVEV (reference sequence). The CDR3 is 13 residues long. The germline V and J ends were trimmed by 4 bases and 4 bases, with 8 bases remaining between them. The CDR3 region is CASSSRTNQPQHF. In DNA form, the CDR3 reads TGTGCCAGCAGTTCTCGGACAAATCAGCCCCAGCATTTT.

J is TRBJ1-4 and V is TRBV6-5; D gene uncertain. The CDR3 is 14 amino acids. Germline CDR1 is MNHEY and CDR2 is SVGAGI. The V end was cut by 5 bases, the J end by 5 bases, with 12 bases between. CDR3 sequence: CASSPGFTNEKLFF. CDR3 nucleotides: TGTGCCAGCAGTCCAGGATTTACAAATGAAAAACTGTTTTTT.

For the CDR3, the DNA is TGTGCCAGCAGCGTAGCTGGGCGGGACCTGGGCAATGAGCAGTTCTTC. Translated: CASSVAGRDLGNEQFF. This chain links TRBV9 with TRBJ2-1; D is perhaps TRBD2 (6 bases). Germline CDR1 reads SGDLS; CDR2 reads YYNGEE. The CDR3 has 16 residues. With 0 bases removed from V and 6 bases from J, the gap between germline ends came to 16 bases.

The chain employs TRBV30 and TRBJ1-2; 7 positions match TRBD1. V dropped 1 base and J dropped 9; count of bases not matched to a gene: 8. CDR3 length equals 13 residues. Germline values: CDR1 GTSNPN, CDR2 SVGIG (reference sequence). CDR3 in amino acids: CAWSAWDRSSYTF. CDR3 nucleotide sequence: TGTGCCTGGAGTGCCTGGGACAGAAGCAGCTACACCTTC.

The chain combines TRBV7-9 with TRBJ1-1; TRBD1 matches 7 bases. The CDR3 has 14 residues. CDR1 is SEHNR, CDR2 FQNEAQ, per germline (reference sequence). The ends lost 6 bases at V and 3 bases at J; junction bases unmatched: 7. This CDR3 is CASSLQGRDTEAFF. CDR3 bases: TGTGCCAGCAGTTTACAGGGGAGGGACACTGAAGCTTTCTTT.

The chain joins TRBV5-1 to TRBJ2-3, with D unresolved. V dropped 2 bases and J dropped 4 bases, with 8 bases sitting between them. This CDR3 region has 13 residues. CDR1 is SGHRS, CDR2 YFSETQ, per germline. The CDR3, as DNA: TGCGCCAGCAGCTTAATCTCCCCAGATACGCAGTATTTT. Residues: CASSLISPDTQYF.

The rearrangement uses TRBV19 and TRBJ2-1; 10 nucleotides line up with TRBD2. There are 17 residues in the CDR3. After removal of 4 bases from V and 0 bases from J, the junction contained 6 bases not matched to a gene. Looked up from germline, CDR1 is LNHDA and CDR2 is SQIVND (reference sequence). The CDR3 coding sequence is TGTGCCAGTAGTACTAGACTAGCGGGTGACTCCTACAATGAGCAGTTCTTC. Protein: CASSTRLAGDSYNEQFF.

The V and J genes are TRBV7-9 and TRBJ2-7; 7 bases agree with TRBD2. J gave up 3 bases and V 5 bases, and 7 bases lay outside the gene matches. Germline V gene data show CDR1 as SEHNR and CDR2 as FQNEAQ (reference sequence). CDR3 length: 14 residues. The CDR3 spells CASSTGGPSYEQYF. CDR3 coding DNA: TGTGCCAGCAGCACGGGAGGACCAAGCTACGAGCAGTACTTC.

The gene calls are TRBV28 and TRBJ1-2, with TRBD1 as a possible D gene (6 bases). CDR1 is MDHEN, CDR2 SYDVKM, per germline. This CDR3 is 14 amino acids long. Trimming pared 4 bases from V and 9 bases from J, leaving 18 bases between. This CDR3 is CASSYGGPIPSYTF. CDR3 in DNA: TGTGCCAGCAGTTATGGGGGCCCTATCCCAAGCTACACCTTC.

The J gene is TRBJ1-2, the V gene TRBV11-2; D gene unclear. Germline-derived CDR1 and CDR2 are SGHAT and FQNNGV. The CDR3 runs to 15 residues. Trimming shortened V by 3 bases and J by 5 bases, and 16 bases separated the two germline ends. CDR3 residues: CASSFSSNGDYGYTF. The CDR3 DNA is TGTGCCAGCAGCTTTAGTTCGAACGGAGATTATGGCTACACCTTC. Full variable domain (missing parts from reference TRBV11-2 and TRBJ1-2): EAGVAQSPRYKIIEKRQSVAFWCNPISGHATLYWYQQILGQGPKLLIQFQNNGVVDDSQLPKDRFSAERLKGVDSTLKIQPAKLEDSAVYLCASSFSSNGDYGYTFGSGTRLTVV.

This sequence joins TRBV6-5 and TRBJ1-2; D remains unclear. This CDR3 is 14 amino acids long. CDR1 MNHEY and CDR2 SVGAGI come from the germline V gene. V was clipped by 0 bases and J by 3 bases, with 8 bases between them. CDR3 region: CASSYSVSDYGYTF. In DNA form, the CDR3 reads TGTGCCAGCAGTTACTCGGTTTCGGACTATGGCTACACCTTC.

The chain uses TRBV29-1 and TRBJ2-1, with 9 bases identical to TRBD2. Losses at the gene ends were 3 bases for V and 0 bases for J; bases not matched to a gene: 3. Germline CDR1 SQVTM, CDR2 ANQGSEA. The CDR3 contains 15 residues. The CDR3 here is CSVDLSGSSYNEQFF. The CDR3 DNA is TGCAGCGTTGATCTTAGCGGGAGCTCCTACAATGAGCAGTTCTTC.

This clone was seen more than once but under ten times. The chain is built from TRBV11-3 and TRBJ2-1; D not resolved. V dropped 1 base and J dropped 5 bases, with 6 bases sitting between them. The CDR3 has 13 residues. Germline V lookup: CDR1 SGHNT, CDR2 YENEEA. CDR3 sequence reads: CASSLVGDNEQFF. CDR3 nucleotide sequence: TGTGCCAGCAGCTTAGTGGGCGACAATGAGCAGTTCTTC.

Here the CDR3 reads CASSEYNSGRDYNEQFF. DNA for the CDR3: TGTGCCAGCAGTGAATATAATAGCGGGAGGGATTACAATGAGCAGTTCTTC. V gene TRBV25-1 combines with J gene TRBJ2-1; TRBD2 matches at 11 bases. Germline V gene lookup returns CDR1 MGHDK and CDR2 SYGVNS. CDR3 size: 17 residues. The ends lost 0 bases at V and 4 bases at J; junction bases unmatched: 5.

The chain has TRBV5-4 and TRBJ1-1; no firm D call. Trimming shortened V by 5 bases and J by 8 bases, and 10 bases separated the two germline ends. Looked up from germline, CDR1 is SGHNT and CDR2 is YYREEE (reference sequence). The CDR3 spans 11 residues. The CDR3 bases are TGTGCCAGCAGACTCGGACTGGAAGCTTTCTTT. As protein: CASRLGLEAFF.

A remark on this clone: Other DNA sequences in this specimen translate into the identical CDR3. The chain joins TRBV20-1 to TRBJ2-7; 13 bases are a match to TRBD2. Germline-derived CDR1 and CDR2 are DFQATT and SNEGSKA (reference sequence). The CDR3 spans 14 residues. Trimming took 3 bases from V and 3 from J; bases not matched to a gene: 2. CDR3 in amino acids: CSASRTSGSYEQYF. CDR3 bases: TGCAGTGCTAGTCGGACTAGCGGGAGCTACGAGCAGTACTTC.

The rearrangement uses TRBV5-4 and TRBJ1-4; the D gene is possibly TRBD1 (6 bases). The V gene lost 10 bases and the J gene lost 7 bases, with 17 bases spanning the gap. Germline V gene lookup returns CDR1 SGHNT and CDR2 YYREEE (reference sequence). The CDR3 is 13 amino acids. The CDR3: CASGQTGGEKLFF. The CDR3 nucleotides read TGTGCCTCCGGACAGACGGGGGGTGAAAAACTGTTTTTT.

The chain joins TRBV3-1 (or the pseudogene TRBV3-2) to TRBJ2-1; D possibly corresponds to TRBD2 (6 bases). V shed 1 base and J shed 8 bases, with 9 bases lying between them. The CDR3 loop spans 13 amino acids. Germline CDR1 is LGHDT and CDR2 is YNNKEL (reference sequence). DNA for the CDR3: TGTGCCAGCAGCCAAGGAGGAGGGGATGAGCAGTTCTTC. Residues: CASSQGGGDEQFF.

V gene TRBV20-1 combines with J gene TRBJ2-2; D might be TRBD1 (5 bases). Deletions cut 3 bases from V and 2 bases from J, with 13 bases between. The CDR3 loop spans 15 amino acids. CDR1 is DFQATT, CDR2 SNEGSKA, per germline (reference sequence). For the CDR3, the DNA is TGCAGTGCTAGTGCAGGGCCATTTAACACCGGGGAGCTGTTTTTT. Translation gives CSASAGPFNTGELFF.

The chain is built from TRBV7-2 and TRBJ2-3; 13 bases align to TRBD2. CDR3 length equals 16 residues. The ends lost 5 bases at V and 6 bases at J; junction bases unmatched: 8. CDR1 and CDR2 from the germline V gene are SGHTA and FQGNSA. The CDR3 DNA follows: TGTGCCAGCAGCCCGTGGACTAGCGGGAGTGGGGATACGCAGTATTTT. Its translation: CASSPWTSGSGDTQYF.